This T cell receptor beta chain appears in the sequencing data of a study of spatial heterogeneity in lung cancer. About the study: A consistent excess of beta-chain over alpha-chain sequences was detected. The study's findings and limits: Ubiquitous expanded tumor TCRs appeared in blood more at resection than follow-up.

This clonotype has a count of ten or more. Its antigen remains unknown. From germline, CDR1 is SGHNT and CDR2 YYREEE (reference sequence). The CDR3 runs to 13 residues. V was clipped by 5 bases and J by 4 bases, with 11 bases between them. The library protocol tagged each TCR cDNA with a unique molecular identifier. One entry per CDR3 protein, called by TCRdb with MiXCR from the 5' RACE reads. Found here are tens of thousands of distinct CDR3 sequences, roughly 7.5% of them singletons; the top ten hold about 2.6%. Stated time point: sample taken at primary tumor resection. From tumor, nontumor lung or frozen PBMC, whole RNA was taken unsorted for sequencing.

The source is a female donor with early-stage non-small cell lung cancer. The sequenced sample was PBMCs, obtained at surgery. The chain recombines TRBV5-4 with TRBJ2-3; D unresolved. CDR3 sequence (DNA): TGTGCCAGCAGAAACGACCCGGCAGATACGCAGTATTTT. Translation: CASRNDPADTQYF.